This T cell receptor beta chain was recovered during a study of T cells in localized non-small cell lung cancer. This table comes from immunoSEQ multiplex PCR, and its TCRdb copy is limited to in-frame clones, with some not included. Among 30,000 to 35,000 clones listed, 93% were seen once. The CDR3 length is 16 residues. The V gene's germline CDR1 is MDHEN and CDR2 SYDVKM. V was trimmed by 1 base and J by 2 bases, leaving 14 bases between them. The clonotype was recovered from a female donor at least 60 years old with stage I lung adenocarcinoma. The sequencing here drew on peripheral blood, taken before any cancer treatment. The chain links TRBV28 to TRBJ1-2, with a tentative D call TRBD1 (5 bases). The CDR3 loop reads CASSLSATARNYGYTF. Written as DNA, the CDR3 is TGTGCCAGCAGTTTATCGGCGACAGCCCGGAACTATGGCTACACCTTC.